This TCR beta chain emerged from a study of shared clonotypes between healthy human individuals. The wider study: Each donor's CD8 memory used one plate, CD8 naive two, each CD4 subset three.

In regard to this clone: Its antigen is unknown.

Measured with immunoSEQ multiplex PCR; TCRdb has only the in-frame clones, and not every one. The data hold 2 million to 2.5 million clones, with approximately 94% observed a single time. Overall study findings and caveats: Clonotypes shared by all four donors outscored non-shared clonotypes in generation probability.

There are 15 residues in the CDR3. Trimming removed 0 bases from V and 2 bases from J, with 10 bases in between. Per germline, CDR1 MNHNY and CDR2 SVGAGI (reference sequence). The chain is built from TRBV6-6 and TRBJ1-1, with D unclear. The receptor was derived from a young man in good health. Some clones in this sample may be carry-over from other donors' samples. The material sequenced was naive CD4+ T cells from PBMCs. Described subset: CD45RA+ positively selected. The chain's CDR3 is CASSYSAISNTEAFF. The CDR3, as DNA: TGTGCCAGCAGTTACTCCGCCATCTCAAACACTGAAGCTTTCTTT.